This TCR beta chain is from a study of blood T cell repertoires in COVID-19. Study in general: PBMCs, B-cell-depleted T cells, or T cells provided the cDNA or gDNA that made up the material.

This clone was seen only a few times. Under the authors' procedure: Nucleated cell counts were estimated from reference gene primer amplification. Only in-frame clones appear in the TCRdb table, and some are missing; sequencing was by immunoSEQ multiplex PCR. V, J and clone size derive from that table, while D and trimming were established from the DNA sequence. The table has tens of thousands of clones, 75% to 95% seen once. Sequencing input: peripheral blood. The receptor's source is a man in his 60s with acute or convalescent COVID-19.

Written as DNA, the CDR3 is TGTGCCACCTCCTGGGCCCTCGGGACTAACTATGGCTACACCTTC. Translation: CATSWALGTNYGYTF. The V call is TRBV15, the J call TRBJ1-2, with D uncertain. The CDR3 sequence is 15 residues long. The germline CDR1 and CDR2 sequences are LNHNV and YYDKDF (reference sequence). Trimming shortened V by 8 bases and J by 0 bases, and 16 bases separated the two germline ends. The whole variable domain, filled in from reference TRBV15 and TRBJ1-2, reads DAMVIQNPRYQVTQFGKPVTLSCSQTLNHNVMYWYQQKSSQAPKLLFHYYDKDFNNEADTPDNFQSRRPNTSFCFLDIRSPGLGDTAMYLCATSWALGTNYGYTFGSGTRLTVV.